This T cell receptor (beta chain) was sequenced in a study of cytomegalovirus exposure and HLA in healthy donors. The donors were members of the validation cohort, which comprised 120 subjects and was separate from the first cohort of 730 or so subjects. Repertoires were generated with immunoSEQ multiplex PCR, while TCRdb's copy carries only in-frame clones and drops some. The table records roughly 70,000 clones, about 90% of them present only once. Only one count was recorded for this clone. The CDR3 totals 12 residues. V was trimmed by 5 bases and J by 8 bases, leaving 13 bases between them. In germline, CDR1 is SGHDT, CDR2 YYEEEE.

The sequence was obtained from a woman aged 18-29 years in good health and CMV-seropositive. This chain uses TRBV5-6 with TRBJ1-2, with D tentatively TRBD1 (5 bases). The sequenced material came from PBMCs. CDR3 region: CASRPPGMGYTF. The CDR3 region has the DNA TGTGCCAGCAGGCCGCCAGGGATGGGCTACACCTTC.